The clone carrying this TCR beta chain was recorded many times. What it binds is not known. The data were taken from a study of identical twins. The study, taken as a whole, reports: The models gave estimates that fell short of the out-of-frame TCR alpha sharing seen in monozygotic twins.

In TCRdb, the 5' RACE reads were re-called with MiXCR into one record per CDR3 protein. This sample has approximately 670,000 distinct CDR3 sequences, with 5.5% to 6.5% found just once. Germline V gives CDR1 SGHTA, CDR2 FQGNSA. The CDR3 extends over 14 amino acids. The V gene lost 5 bases and the J gene lost 3 bases, with 11 bases spanning the gap. V usage is TRBV7-2 and J usage is TRBJ2-1; D tentatively reads TRBD1 or TRBD2 (5 bases each). The receptor was derived from a man between 18 and 35 years old in good health. Sequenced sample: naive T cells sorted from blood. As DNA, the CDR3 is TGTGCCAGCAGCGGGGGTCAGAGCTACAATGAGCAGTTCTTC. Protein product: CASSGGQSYNEQFF.